Below, 32 T cell receptor beta chains from the same sample are listed, as sequenced in a study of T cell repertoires in cytomegalovirus infection. MiXCR, applied by TCRdb to the reads, yields one record per CDR3 protein. The sample yields about half a million distinct CDR3 sequences, 30% to 35% seen once. Their target antigens are unknown. The input for sequencing was cultured PBMCs, taken from culture after CMV antigen stimulation. The receptors stem from a human donor in good health (CMV status not recorded). Some clones in this sample may be carry-over from other donors' samples.

This clonotype turned up a few times. The rearrangement uses TRBV6-5 and TRBJ1-2; TRBD1 aligns across 7 bases. The CDR3 is made up of 14 amino acids. CDR1 and CDR2 (germline): MNHEY, SVGAGI. V shed 6 bases, J shed 6 bases, and the junction held 10 bases outside the gene matches. For the CDR3, the DNA is TGTGCCAGCAGACTTGACAGGGCTAATCATGGCTACACCTTC. Amino acids: CASRLDRANHGYTF.

This sequence joins TRBV20-1 and TRBJ1-1, with D maybe TRBD1 (6 bases). Per germline, CDR1 DFQATT and CDR2 SNEGSKA (reference sequence). This CDR3 is built from 14 residues. V was trimmed by 5 bases and J by 0 bases, leaving 13 bases between them. CDR3 loop: CSAVTGSMNTEAFF. In DNA form, the CDR3 reads TGCAGTGCTGTAACAGGGTCCATGAACACTGAAGCTTTCTTT.

This chain joins TRBV7-2 and TRBJ2-5, with 9 bases that match TRBD2. Trimming took 3 bases from V and 2 from J; bases not matched to a gene: 4. Germline V lookup: CDR1 SGHTA, CDR2 FQGNSA. The CDR3 consists of 15 residues. The CDR3: CASSLTSGSQETQYF. CDR3 bases: TGTGCCAGCAGCTTGACTAGCGGTTCACAAGAGACCCAGTACTTC.

Worth noting for this clonotype: This may arise from a read error, as a much more abundant clone is one base away. The chain is built from TRBV7-2 and TRBJ2-5; D is perhaps TRBD1 or TRBD2 (5 bases each). The CDR3 is made up of 17 amino acids. Germline V gene lookup returns CDR1 SGHTA and CDR2 FQGNSA. The CDR3 is CASSLPKRRQYQETPYF. The CDR3 DNA follows: TGTGCCAGCAGCCTACCAAAGCGGAGACAGTACCAAGAGACCCCGTACTTC.

This clonotype was recorded many times. The chain employs TRBV11-2 and TRBJ2-1; TRBD1 matches 7 bases. Germline V gives CDR1 SGHAT, CDR2 FQNNGV. V shed 8 bases, J shed 4 bases, and the junction held 11 bases outside the gene matches. This CDR3 has 15 residues. Here the CDR3 DNA reads TGTGCCAGCGAAACGACAGGGTCACGGTACAATGAGCAGTTCTTC. Encoded protein: CASETTGSRYNEQFF.

The chain employs TRBV7-9 and TRBJ2-7, with TRBD2 matching 11 bases. After removal of 5 bases from V and 4 bases from J, the junction contained 7 bases not matched to a gene. CDR3 size: 15 residues. Looked up from germline, CDR1 is SEHNR and CDR2 is FQNEAQ (reference sequence). Here the CDR3 reads CASSHTSGSRYEQYF. The CDR3, as DNA: TGTGCCAGCAGCCATACTAGCGGGAGTAGATACGAGCAGTACTTC. Drawing the rest from reference TRBV7-9 and TRBJ2-7, the complete variable domain is DTGVSQNPRHKITKRGQNVTFRCDPISEHNRLYWYRQTLGQGPEFLTYFQNEAQLEKSRLLSDRFSAERPKGSFSTLEIQRTEQGDSAMYLCASSHTSGSRYEQYFGPGTRLTVT.

This clonotype was recorded a few times. The chain uses TRBV5-4 and TRBJ2-7; tentative D call: TRBD1 (5 bases). CDR3 size: 12 residues. Trimming took 3 bases from V and 3 from J, leaving 7 bases between them. Germline CDR1 reads SGHNT; CDR2 reads YYREEE (reference sequence). CDR3 bases: TGTGCCAGCAGCTACGACAGCTACGAGCAGTACGTC. As protein: CASSYDSYEQYV.

J is TRBJ1-5 and V is TRBV15; D may be TRBD1 (5 bases). Trimming cost V 5 bases and J 2 bases, with 10 bases left between them. This CDR3 is 14 amino acids long. The germline V gene encodes CDR1 LNHNV and CDR2 YYDKDF (reference sequence). The CDR3 is CATSLVQGNQPQHF. The DNA for the CDR3 is TGTGCCACCAGCCTCGTACAGGGCAATCAGCCCCAGCATTTT.

This clonotype was detected only a few times. The chain uses TRBV6-1 and TRBJ2-3; 8 bases align to TRBD1. This CDR3 comprises 15 residues. J lost 0 bases, V lost 6 bases, and 5 bases had no gene match. Germline V CDR1 and CDR2: MNHNS, SASEGT. The CDR3 sequence is CASRNRGKSTDTQYF. The CDR3, as DNA: TGTGCCAGCAGGAACAGGGGGAAAAGCACAGATACGCAGTATTTT.

The chain is built from TRBV19 and TRBJ2-2, with D maybe TRBD1 (6 bases). CDR3 length equals 16 residues. Trimming pared 3 bases from V and 5 bases from J, leaving 16 bases between. Germline V CDR1 and CDR2: LNHDA, SQIVND (reference sequence). The CDR3: CASSILPGAETGELFF. For the CDR3, the DNA is TGTGCCAGTAGTATCTTACCAGGGGCCGAAACCGGGGAGCTGTTTTTT.

V is TRBV24-1 and J is TRBJ1-2, with 7 bases that match TRBD1. The ends lost 4 bases at V and 4 bases at J; junction bases unmatched: 2. The CDR3 spans 13 residues. Germline values: CDR1 KGHDR, CDR2 SFDVKD. CDR3: CATSETGSYGYTF. In DNA form, the CDR3 reads TGTGCCACCAGTGAGACAGGGAGCTATGGCTACACCTTC.

V gene TRBV24-1 combines with J gene TRBJ2-3; 10 bases match TRBD2. The germline CDR1 and CDR2 sequences are KGHDR and SFDVKD. Trimming at V came to 3 bases and at J to 3 bases, leaving 5 bases not matched to a gene. The CDR3 has 16 residues. CDR3 nucleotides: TGTGCCACCAGTGATAGGACTAGCGGAGAGACAGATACGCAGTATTTT. Translated, it gives CATSDRTSGETDTQYF.

The CDR3 region is CASSIQGIVNEQFF. The CDR3, as DNA: TGTGCCAGTAGTATCCAGGGAATCGTCAATGAGCAGTTCTTC. This rearrangement joins TRBV19 to TRBJ2-1, with TRBD1 as a possible D gene (5 bases). The germline gives CDR1 LNHDA, CDR2 SQIVND (reference sequence). The germline V and J ends were trimmed by 3 bases and 6 bases, with 12 bases remaining between them. The CDR3 runs 14 residues.

In its sample, this clonotype was seen a few times. This rearrangement joins TRBV10-3 to TRBJ1-3, with TRBD1 matching over 9 bases. Germline V lookup: CDR1 ENHRY, CDR2 SYGVKD. V lost 10 bases and J lost 8; bases outside the gene matches: 6. This CDR3 comprises 12 residues. CDR3 nucleotides: TGTGCCAACCGGGACAGGGAAGACACCATATATTTT. This gives the protein CANRDREDTIYF.

This clonotype was observed a few times. J is TRBJ1-6 and V is TRBV30; 7 positions agree with TRBD1. V trimming: 3 bases; J trimming: 10 bases; junction bases outside the gene matches: 6. CDR1 and CDR2 (germline): GTSNPN, SVGIG (reference sequence). CDR3 size: 13 residues. In DNA, the CDR3 is TGTGCCTGGAGAGGACAGGTGCTATCACCCCTCCACTTT. Protein product: CAWRGQVLSPLHF.

J is TRBJ1-1 and V is TRBV2; D is unresolved. Germline CDR1 is SNHLY and CDR2 is FYNNEI. This CDR3 spans 15 amino acids. The V gene lost 5 bases and the J gene lost 1 base, with 14 bases spanning the gap. The CDR3: CASSHRPPENTEAFF. The CDR3 nucleotides read TGTGCCAGCAGTCACAGACCCCCGGAGAACACTGAAGCTTTCTTT.

J is TRBJ1-1 and V is TRBV4-1, with D possibly TRBD1 on 5 matching bases. The germline V gene encodes CDR1 MGHRA and CDR2 YSYEKL. The CDR3 loop spans 13 amino acids. V shed 5 bases and J shed 4 bases, with 11 bases lying between them. The DNA for the CDR3 is TGCGCCAGCAGCACTCGGGGCAGCACTGAAGCTTTCTTT. Protein: CASSTRGSTEAFF.

The CDR3 region has the DNA TGTGCCAGTAGACGATACGGGGGGACAGGGGACGGGGCCAACGTCCTGACTTTC. It is translated as CASRRYGGTGDGANVLTF. The chain has TRBV19 and TRBJ2-6; 10 bases are shared with TRBD1. Germline-derived CDR1 and CDR2 are LNHDA and SQIVND (reference sequence). V lost 6 bases and J lost 4; bases outside the gene matches: 12. This CDR3 is built from 18 residues.

The V and J genes are TRBV5-6 and TRBJ2-5, with 8 positions matching TRBD2. This CDR3 region has 18 residues. The V gene end was trimmed by 4 bases and the J gene end by 1 base; junction bases not matched to a gene: 15. The V gene's germline CDR1 is SGHDT and CDR2 YYEEEE. For the CDR3, the DNA is TGTGCCAGCAGCGGGGGTGCGGGGGGCGGGGGCCCCCAAGAGACCCAGTACTTC. This encodes CASSGGAGGGGPQETQYF. Drawing the rest from reference TRBV5-6 and TRBJ2-5, the complete variable domain is DAGVTQSPTHLIKTRGQQVTLRCSPKSGHDTVSWYQQALGQGPQFIFQYYEEEERQRGNFPDRFSGHQFPNYSSELNVNALLLGDSALYLCASSGGAGGGGPQETQYFGPGTRLLVL.

Remarks on this clonotype: Given the absence of the conserved phenylalanine or tryptophan at the CDR3 end, a read error is likely. The V call is TRBV12-3 or TRBV12-4, the J call TRBJ1-2, with 9 bases matching TRBD1. The CDR3 sequence is 14 residues long. V lost 6 bases and J lost 8; bases outside the gene matches: 10. CDR3 sequence reads: CASRSTGGVRGYTL. In DNA form, the CDR3 reads TGTGCCAGCAGATCTACAGGGGGCGTTAGAGGCTACACCCTC.

This chain joins TRBV25-1 and TRBJ2-3; D gene ambiguous. Trimming left V 3 bases short and J 1 base short, with 8 bases between. This CDR3 is built from 14 residues. CDR1 and CDR2 (germline): MGHDK, SYGVNS. The DNA for the CDR3 is TGTGCCAGCAGTGATAGTGGCGGCACAGATACGCAGTATTTT. This translates into CASSDSGGTDTQYF. Full variable domain (remainder filled in from reference TRBV25-1 and TRBJ2-3): EADIYQTPRYLVIGTGKKITLECSQTMGHDKMYWYQQDPGMELHLIHYSYGVNSTEKGDLSSESTVSRIRTEHFPLTLESARPSHTSQYLCASSDSGGTDTQYFGPGTRLTVL.

This clonotype has a handful of counts. The chain is built from TRBV27 and TRBJ2-4; 7 bases are a match to TRBD1. Germline CDR1 and CDR2: MNHEY and SMNVEV (reference sequence). Unmatched junction bases numbered 14, after V lost 5 bases and J lost 7 bases. This CDR3 is 16 amino acids long. The CDR3 nucleotides read TGTGCCAGCAGTCCGACCCGGGACAGCTTGAGGAACATTCAGTACTTC. This translates into CASSPTRDSLRNIQYF.

Regarding this clonotype: One junction end disagrees with the germline gene, perhaps due to a read error. The J gene is TRBJ1-1, the V gene TRBV11-2, with D perhaps matching TRBD1 (5 bases). Germline CDR1 is SGHAT and CDR2 is FQNNGV. The CDR3 runs to 16 residues. The CDR3 nucleotides read TGTGCCAGCAGCTTAGTCCCGGGGGGTTTGGTCACTGAAGCTTACTTT. Protein product: CASSLVPGGLVTEAYF.

The chain combines TRBV19 with TRBJ2-2; D is ambiguous. The CDR3 runs 14 residues. V was shortened by 5 bases and J by 3 bases, with 10 bases between the two germline ends. Germline values: CDR1 LNHDA, CDR2 SQIVND (reference sequence). In DNA form, the CDR3 reads TGTGCCAGTAGTCTTGGGGAATACACCGGGGAGCTGTTTTTT. Translated, it gives CASSLGEYTGELFF.

CDR3 loop: CASSYSPGSANTGELFF. The CDR3 DNA reads TGTGCCAGCAGCTATTCCCCGGGGAGCGCGAACACCGGGGAGCTGTTTTTT. The rearrangement joins TRBV7-3 to TRBJ2-2; D possibly corresponds to TRBD2 (5 bases). V shed 4 bases and J shed 0 bases, with 15 bases lying between them. This CDR3 is built from 17 residues. CDR1 is SGHTA and CDR2 is FQGTGA in the germline V gene.

In its sample, this clonotype was seen a few times. Written as DNA, the CDR3 is TGTGCCAGCAGTGATCCAACCGGGGAGAGAACTGAAGCTTTCTTT. It yields the protein CASSDPTGERTEAFF. The rearrangement links TRBV27 to TRBJ1-1; D is unresolved. The germline CDR1 and CDR2 sequences are MNHEY and SMNVEV (reference sequence). Trimming removed 5 bases at V and 5 bases at J, with 18 bases between. The CDR3 spans 15 residues.

V usage is TRBV7-8 and J usage is TRBJ2-7; no definite D call. The CDR3 is 16 residues long. The germline CDR1 and CDR2 sequences are SGHVS and FQNEAQ. V was trimmed by 1 base and J by 1 base, leaving 14 bases between them. CDR3 amino acids: CASSLETLIMSYEQYF. The CDR3 DNA follows: TGTGCCAGCAGCTTAGAAACGTTAATAATGTCCTACGAGCAGTACTTC.

This clonotype showed up just a few times. This chain connects TRBV7-3 to TRBJ2-7; D may be TRBD2 (6 bases). Trimming cost V 5 bases and J 0 bases, with 11 bases left between them. The CDR3 extends over 14 amino acids. Per the germline V gene, CDR1 is SGHTA and CDR2 is FQGTGA. The CDR3 loop reads CASSQRLDSYEQYF. The CDR3 bases are TGTGCCAGCAGCCAGCGACTAGACTCCTACGAGCAGTACTTC.

This clonotype was found a few times. The chain recombines TRBV25-1 with TRBJ2-6; D is uncertain. Germline V lookup: CDR1 MGHDK, CDR2 SYGVNS. The V end lost 1 base, the J end lost 0 bases, and 7 bases lay between the germline ends. CDR3 length equals 16 residues. The CDR3 nucleotides read TGTGCCAGCAGTGAATTCCGGGCCTCTGGGGCCAACGTCCTGACTTTC. Protein: CASSEFRASGANVLTF.

The sample holds a few counts of this clonotype. The chain recombines TRBV7-2 with TRBJ1-2; D not certain. The CDR3 extends over 11 amino acids. The V end was cut by 5 bases, the J end by 10 bases, with 11 bases between. Germline CDR1 is SGHTA and CDR2 is FQGNSA. The CDR3 DNA sequence: TGTGCCAGCAGCCCACAAGTTGCCTACACCTTC. It encodes CASSPQVAYTF.

The chain recombines TRBV12-3 or TRBV12-4 with TRBJ2-2; TRBD1 matches 8 bases. The trim removed 6 bases at V and 5 bases at J, leaving 11 bases unmatched. The CDR3 has 16 amino acids. This chain's CDR3 is CASSSPTGGKTGELFF. As DNA, the CDR3 is TGTGCCAGCAGCAGCCCCACAGGGGGGAAAACCGGGGAGCTGTTTTTT.

There are a few counts of this clonotype. The rearrangement uses TRBV20-1 and TRBJ2-1, with 10 bases identical to TRBD2. Looked up from germline, CDR1 is DFQATT and CDR2 is SNEGSKA (reference sequence). The CDR3 extends over 15 amino acids. With 1 base clipped from V and 9 bases from J, the junction kept 9 bases outside the gene matches. This CDR3 reads CSARGLAGVTGEQFF. DNA of the CDR3: TGCAGTGCTAGAGGGCTAGCGGGAGTTACGGGTGAGCAGTTCTTC.